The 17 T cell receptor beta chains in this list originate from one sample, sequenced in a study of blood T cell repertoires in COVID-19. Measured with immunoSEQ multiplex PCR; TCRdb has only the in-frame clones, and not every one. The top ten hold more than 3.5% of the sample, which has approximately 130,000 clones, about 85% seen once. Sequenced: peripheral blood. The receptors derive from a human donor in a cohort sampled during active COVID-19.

The CDR3 DNA reads as TGTGCCAGCGAACAGGGGAACGAGCAGTACTTC. Its protein product is CASEQGNEQYF. The chain joins TRBV25-1 to TRBJ2-7; 7 nucleotides align to TRBD1. Germline assignment: CDR1 MGHDK and CDR2 SYGVNS. The ends lost 8 bases at V and 5 bases at J; junction bases unmatched: 3. The CDR3 length is 11 residues.

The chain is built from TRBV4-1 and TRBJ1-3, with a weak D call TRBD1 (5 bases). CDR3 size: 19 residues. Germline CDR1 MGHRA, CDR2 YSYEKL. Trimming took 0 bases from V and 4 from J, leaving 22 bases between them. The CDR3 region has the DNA TGCGCCAGCAGCCAAGATCCTACCGGGGGTGTGGGAGAAGGAAACACCATATATTTT. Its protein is CASSQDPTGGVGEGNTIYF.

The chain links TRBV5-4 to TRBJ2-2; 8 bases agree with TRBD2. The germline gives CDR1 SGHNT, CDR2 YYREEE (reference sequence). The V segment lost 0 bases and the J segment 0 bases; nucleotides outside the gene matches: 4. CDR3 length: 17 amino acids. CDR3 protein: CASSLDSGAANTGELFF. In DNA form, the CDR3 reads TGTGCCAGCAGCTTGGATAGCGGGGCCGCGAACACCGGGGAGCTGTTTTTT.

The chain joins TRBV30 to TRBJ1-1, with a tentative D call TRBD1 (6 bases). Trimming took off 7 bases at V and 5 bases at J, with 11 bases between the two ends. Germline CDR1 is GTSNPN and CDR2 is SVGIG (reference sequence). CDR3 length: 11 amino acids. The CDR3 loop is CASNRDTEAFF. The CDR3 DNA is TGTGCCTCCAACAGGGATACTGAAGCTTTCTTT.

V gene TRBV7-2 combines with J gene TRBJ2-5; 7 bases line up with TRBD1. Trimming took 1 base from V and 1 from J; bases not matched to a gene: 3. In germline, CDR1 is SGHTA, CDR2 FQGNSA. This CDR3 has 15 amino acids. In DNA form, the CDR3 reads TGTGCCAGCAGCTTAGAAGGGACAGCCCAAGAGACCCAGTACTTC. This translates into CASSLEGTAQETQYF.

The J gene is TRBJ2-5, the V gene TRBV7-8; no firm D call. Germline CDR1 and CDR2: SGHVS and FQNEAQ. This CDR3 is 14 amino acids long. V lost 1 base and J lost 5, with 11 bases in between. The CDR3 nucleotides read TGTGCCAGCAGCTTAGAAGTGGTACAGGAGACCCAGTACTTC. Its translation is CASSLEVVQETQYF.

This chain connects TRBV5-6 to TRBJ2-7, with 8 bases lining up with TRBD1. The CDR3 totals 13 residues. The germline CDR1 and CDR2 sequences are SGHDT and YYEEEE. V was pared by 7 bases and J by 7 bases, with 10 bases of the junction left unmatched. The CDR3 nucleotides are TGTGCCAGCTCCTCAGGGGGCCTAGGGGAGCAGTACGTC. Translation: CASSSGGLGEQYV.

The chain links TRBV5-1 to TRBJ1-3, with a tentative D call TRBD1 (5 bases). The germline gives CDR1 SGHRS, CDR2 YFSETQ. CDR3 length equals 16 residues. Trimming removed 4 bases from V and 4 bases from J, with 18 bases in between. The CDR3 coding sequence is TGCGCCAGCAGCACGGGCCGGGACTCAACGGGAAACACCATATATTTT. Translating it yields CASSTGRDSTGNTIYF. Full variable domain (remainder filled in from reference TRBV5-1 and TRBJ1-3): KAGVTQTPRYLIKTRGQQVTLSCSPISGHRSVSWYQQTPGQGLQFLFEYFSETQRNKGNFPGRFSGRQFSNSRSEMNVSTLELGDSALYLCASSTGRDSTGNTIYFGEGSWLTVV.

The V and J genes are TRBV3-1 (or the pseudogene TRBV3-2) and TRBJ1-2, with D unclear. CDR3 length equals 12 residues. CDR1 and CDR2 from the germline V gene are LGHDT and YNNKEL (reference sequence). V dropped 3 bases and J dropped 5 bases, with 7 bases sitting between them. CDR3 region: CASSQDSYGYTF. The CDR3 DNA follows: TGTGCCAGCAGCCAGGACTCTTATGGCTACACCTTC.

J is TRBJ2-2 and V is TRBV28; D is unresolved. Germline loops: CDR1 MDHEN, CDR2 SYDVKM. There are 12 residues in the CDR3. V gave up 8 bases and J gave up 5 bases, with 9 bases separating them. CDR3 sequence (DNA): TGTGCCAGCTTAAGAGGAACCGGGGAGCTGTTTTTT. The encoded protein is CASLRGTGELFF.

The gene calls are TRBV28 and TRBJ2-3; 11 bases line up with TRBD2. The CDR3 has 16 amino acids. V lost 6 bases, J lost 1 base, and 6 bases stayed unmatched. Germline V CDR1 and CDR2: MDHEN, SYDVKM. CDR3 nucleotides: TGTGCCAGCAGGGGGACTAGCGGCTTTCGCACAGATACGCAGTATTTT. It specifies CASRGTSGFRTDTQYF.

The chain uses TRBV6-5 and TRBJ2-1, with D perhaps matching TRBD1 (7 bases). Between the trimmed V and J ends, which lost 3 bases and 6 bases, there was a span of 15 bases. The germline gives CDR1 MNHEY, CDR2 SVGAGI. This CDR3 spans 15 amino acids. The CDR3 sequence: CASSYSEGQPNEQFF. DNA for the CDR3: TGTGCCAGCAGTTATTCGGAGGGACAGCCCAATGAGCAGTTCTTC.

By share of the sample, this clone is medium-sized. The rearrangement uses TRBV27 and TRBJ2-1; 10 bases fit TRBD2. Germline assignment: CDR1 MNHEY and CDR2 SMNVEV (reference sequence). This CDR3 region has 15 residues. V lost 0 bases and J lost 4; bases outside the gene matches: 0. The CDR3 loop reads CASSLSTSGYNEQFF. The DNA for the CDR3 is TGTGCCAGCAGTTTATCGACTAGCGGGTACAATGAGCAGTTCTTC.

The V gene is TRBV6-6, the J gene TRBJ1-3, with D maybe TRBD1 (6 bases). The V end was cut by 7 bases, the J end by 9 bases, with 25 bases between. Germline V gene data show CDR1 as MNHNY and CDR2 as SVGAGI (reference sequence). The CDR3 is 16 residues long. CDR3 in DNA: TGTGCCAGCACCCCGTCGGGGGGGCGCGTCTCGGGCACCATATATTTT. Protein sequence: CASTPSGGRVSGTIYF.

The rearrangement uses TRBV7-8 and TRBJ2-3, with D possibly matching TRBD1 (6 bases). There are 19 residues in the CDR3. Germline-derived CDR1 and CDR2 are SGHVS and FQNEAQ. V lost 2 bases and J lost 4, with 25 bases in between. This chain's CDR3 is CASSLSGGPRGLRSDTQYF. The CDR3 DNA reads TGTGCCAGCAGCTTAAGTGGGGGCCCTAGGGGCCTACGGTCAGATACGCAGTATTTT.

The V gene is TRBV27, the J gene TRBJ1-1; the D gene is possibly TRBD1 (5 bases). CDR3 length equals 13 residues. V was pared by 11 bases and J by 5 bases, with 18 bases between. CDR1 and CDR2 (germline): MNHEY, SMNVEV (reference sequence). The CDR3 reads CAASSARGTEAFF. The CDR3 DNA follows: TGTGCCGCATCGAGCGCGCGGGGGACTGAAGCTTTCTTT.

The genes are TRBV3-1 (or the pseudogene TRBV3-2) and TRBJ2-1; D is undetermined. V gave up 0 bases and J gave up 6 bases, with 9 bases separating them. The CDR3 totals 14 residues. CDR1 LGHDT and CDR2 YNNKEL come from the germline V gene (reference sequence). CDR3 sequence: CASSQDLISNEQFF. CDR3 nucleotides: TGTGCCAGCAGCCAAGATCTAATTAGCAATGAGCAGTTCTTC.